This T cell receptor beta chain derives from a study of preoperative IRX-2 immunotherapy in early breast cancer. Treatment described: preoperative locoregional IRX-2 cytokine immunotherapy. Patients received preoperative, locoregional IRX-2 cytokine immunotherapy in a phase Ib study. In germline, CDR1 is SGHNT, CDR2 YENEEA. The V end lost 3 bases, the J end lost 3 bases, and 14 bases lay between the germline ends. The CDR3 runs 16 residues. Data came from immunoSEQ multiplex PCR; TCRdb stores just in-frame clones and leaves some out. The table shows roughly 99,000 clones, with just over 85% occurring only once.

The source of this sequence is a human donor with breast cancer. The V and J genes are TRBV11-3 and TRBJ2-2, with TRBD1 as a possible D gene (5 bases). This material consisted of tumor tissue, taken after IRX-2 immunotherapy. The CDR3 DNA reads as TGTGCCAGCAGCTTGACTGCAGGGATGCACACCGGGGAGCTGTTTTTT. As protein: CASSLTAGMHTGELFF.